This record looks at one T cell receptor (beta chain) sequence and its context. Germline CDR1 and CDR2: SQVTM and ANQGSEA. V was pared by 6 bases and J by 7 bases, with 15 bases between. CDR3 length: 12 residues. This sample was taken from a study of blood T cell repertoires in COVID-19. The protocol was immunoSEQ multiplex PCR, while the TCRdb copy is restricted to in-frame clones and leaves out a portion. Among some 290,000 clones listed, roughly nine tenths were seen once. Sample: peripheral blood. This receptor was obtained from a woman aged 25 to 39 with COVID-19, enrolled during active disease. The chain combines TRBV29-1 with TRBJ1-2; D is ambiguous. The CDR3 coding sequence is TGCAGCGTGACCAAGGAGGGCCGTGGCTACACCTTC. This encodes CSVTKEGRGYTF.